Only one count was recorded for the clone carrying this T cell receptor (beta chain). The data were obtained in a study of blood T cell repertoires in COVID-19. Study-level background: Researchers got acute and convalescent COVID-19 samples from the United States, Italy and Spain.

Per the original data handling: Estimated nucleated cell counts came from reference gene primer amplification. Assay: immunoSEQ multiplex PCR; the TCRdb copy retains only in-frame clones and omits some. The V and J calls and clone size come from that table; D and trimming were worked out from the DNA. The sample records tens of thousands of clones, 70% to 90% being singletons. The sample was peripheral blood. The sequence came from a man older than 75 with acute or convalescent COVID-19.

The CDR3 reads CASSWETGGLTQGQFF. The CDR3 nucleotides read TGTGCCAGCAGTTGGGAGACAGGGGGCCTTACCCAAGGGCAGTTCTTC. V gene TRBV28 combines with J gene TRBJ2-1, with 10 nucleotides matching TRBD1. The length of the CDR3 is 16 residues. Germline lookup yields CDR1 MDHEN and CDR2 SYDVKM. With V trimmed by 4 bases and J by 12 bases, 15 bases remained unmatched.